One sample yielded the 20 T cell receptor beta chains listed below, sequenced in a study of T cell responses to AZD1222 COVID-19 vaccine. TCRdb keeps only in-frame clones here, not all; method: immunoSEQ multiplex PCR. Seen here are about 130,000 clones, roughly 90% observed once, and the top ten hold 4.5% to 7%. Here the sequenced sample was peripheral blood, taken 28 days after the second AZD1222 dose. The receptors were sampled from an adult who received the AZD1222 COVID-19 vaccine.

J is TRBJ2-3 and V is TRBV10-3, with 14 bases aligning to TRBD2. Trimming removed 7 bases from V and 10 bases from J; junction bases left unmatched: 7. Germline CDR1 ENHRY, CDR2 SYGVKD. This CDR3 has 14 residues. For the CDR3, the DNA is TGTGCCATCAAACCCGGGACTAGCGGGAGAGCGCAGTATTTT. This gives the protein CAIKPGTSGRAQYF.

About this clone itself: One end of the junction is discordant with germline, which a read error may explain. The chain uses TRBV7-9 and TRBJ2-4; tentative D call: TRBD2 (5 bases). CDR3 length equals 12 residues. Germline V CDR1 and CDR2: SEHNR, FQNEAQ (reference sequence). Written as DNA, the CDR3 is TGTGCCAGCAGCCCACCCGCCTCCTCGGAGGACTTC. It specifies CASSPPASSEDF.

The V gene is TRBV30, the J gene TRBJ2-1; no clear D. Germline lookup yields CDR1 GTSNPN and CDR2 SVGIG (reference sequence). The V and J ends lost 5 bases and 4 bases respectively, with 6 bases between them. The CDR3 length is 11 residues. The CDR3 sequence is CAWGTYNEQFF. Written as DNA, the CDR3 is TGTGCCTGGGGAACATACAATGAGCAGTTCTTC.

The CDR3 sequence: CASSSWYGAYEQYF. The CDR3 DNA sequence: TGTGCCAGCAGCTCCTGGTACGGGGCCTACGAGCAGTACTTC. The chain recombines TRBV7-6 with TRBJ2-7, with D perhaps TRBD2 (5 bases). There are 14 residues in the CDR3. With 4 bases removed from V and 2 bases from J, the gap between germline ends came to 12 bases. Germline CDR1 reads SGHVS; CDR2 reads FNYEAQ. The whole variable domain, filled in from reference TRBV7-6 and TRBJ2-7, reads GAGVSQSPRYKVTKRGQDVALRCDPISGHVSLYWYRQALGQGPEFLTYFNYEAQQDKSGLPNDRFSAERPEGSISTLTIQRTEQRDSAMYRCASSSWYGAYEQYFGPGTRLTVT.

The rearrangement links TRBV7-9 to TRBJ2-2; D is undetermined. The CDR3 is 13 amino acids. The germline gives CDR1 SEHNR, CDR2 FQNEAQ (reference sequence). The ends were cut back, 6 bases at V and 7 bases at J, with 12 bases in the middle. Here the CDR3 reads CASRAPSIGELFF. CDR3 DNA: TGTGCCAGCAGGGCGCCCTCAATCGGGGAGCTGTTTTTT.

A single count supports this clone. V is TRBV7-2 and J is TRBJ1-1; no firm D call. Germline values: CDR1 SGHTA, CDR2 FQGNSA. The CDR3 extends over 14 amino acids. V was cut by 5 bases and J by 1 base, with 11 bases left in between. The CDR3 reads CASSPPSTNTEAFF. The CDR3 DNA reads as TGTGCCAGCAGCCCCCCCAGTACGAACACTGAAGCTTTCTTT.

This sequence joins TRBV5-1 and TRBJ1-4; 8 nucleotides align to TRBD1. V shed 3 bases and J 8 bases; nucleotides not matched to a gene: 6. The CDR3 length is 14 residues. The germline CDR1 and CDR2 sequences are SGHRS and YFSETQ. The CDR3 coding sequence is TGCGCCAGCAGCTACGGACAGGGTGCGGAAAAACTGTTTTTT. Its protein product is CASSYGQGAEKLFF.

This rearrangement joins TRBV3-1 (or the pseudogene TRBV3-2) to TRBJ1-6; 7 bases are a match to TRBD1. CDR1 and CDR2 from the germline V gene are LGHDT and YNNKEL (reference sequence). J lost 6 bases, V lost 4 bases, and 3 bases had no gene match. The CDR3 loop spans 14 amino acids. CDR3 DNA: TGTGCCAGCAGCCTCCGGGACAGTAATTCACCCCTCCACTTT. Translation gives CASSLRDSNSPLHF.

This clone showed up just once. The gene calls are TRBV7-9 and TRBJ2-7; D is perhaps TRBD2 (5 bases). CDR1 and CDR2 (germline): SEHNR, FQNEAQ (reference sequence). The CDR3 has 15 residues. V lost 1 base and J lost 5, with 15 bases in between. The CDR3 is CASSLGVGLRDEQYF. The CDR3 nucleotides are TGTGCCAGCAGCTTAGGGGTAGGATTGAGGGACGAGCAGTACTTC.

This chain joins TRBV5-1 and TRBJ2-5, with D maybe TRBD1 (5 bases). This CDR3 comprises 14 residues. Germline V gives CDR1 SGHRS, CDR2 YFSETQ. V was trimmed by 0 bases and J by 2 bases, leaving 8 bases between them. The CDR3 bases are TGCGCCAGCAGCTTGGAGGGGCATCAAGAGACCCAGTACTTC. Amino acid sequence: CASSLEGHQETQYF.

CDR3 nucleotides: TGCAGCGTTGAGGGACAGCCAAACATTCAGTACTTC. Translation gives CSVEGQPNIQYF. V is TRBV29-1 and J is TRBJ2-4; TRBD1 agrees at 7 bases. Trimming at V came to 3 bases and at J to 6 bases, leaving 2 bases not matched to a gene. The V gene's germline CDR1 is SQVTM and CDR2 ANQGSEA. There are 12 residues in the CDR3. Looking up the rest from reference TRBV29-1 and TRBJ2-4 gives the full variable domain: SAVISQKPSRDICQRGTSLTIQCQVDSQVTMMFWYRQQPGQSLTLIATANQGSEATYESGFVIDKFPISRPNLTFSTLTVSNMSPEDSSIYLCSVEGQPNIQYFGAGTRLSVL.

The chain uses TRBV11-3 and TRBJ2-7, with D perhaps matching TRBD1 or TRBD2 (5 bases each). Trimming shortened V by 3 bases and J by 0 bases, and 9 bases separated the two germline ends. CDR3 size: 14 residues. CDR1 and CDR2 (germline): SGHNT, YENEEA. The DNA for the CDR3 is TGTGCCAGCAGCTTGGGGGATCACTCCTACGAGCAGTACTTC. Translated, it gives CASSLGDHSYEQYF.

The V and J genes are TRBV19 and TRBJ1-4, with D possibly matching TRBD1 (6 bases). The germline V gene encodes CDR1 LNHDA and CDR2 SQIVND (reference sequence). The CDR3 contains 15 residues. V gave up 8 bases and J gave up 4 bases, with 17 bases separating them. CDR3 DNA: TGTGCCAGTCACGGGAGGGGGACGGGTAATGAAAAACTGTTTTTT. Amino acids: CASHGRGTGNEKLFF. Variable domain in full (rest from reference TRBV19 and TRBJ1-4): DGGITQSPKYLFRKEGQNVTLSCEQNLNHDAMYWYRQDPGQGLRLIYYSQIVNDFQKGDIAEGYSVSREKKESFPLTVTSAQKNPTAFYLCASHGRGTGNEKLFFGSGTQLSVL.

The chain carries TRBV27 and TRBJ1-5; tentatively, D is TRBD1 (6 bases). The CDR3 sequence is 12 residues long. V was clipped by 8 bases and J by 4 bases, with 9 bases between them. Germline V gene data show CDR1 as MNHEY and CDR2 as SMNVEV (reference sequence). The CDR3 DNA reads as TGTGCCAGCGTGAGGGGGAATCAGCCCCAGCATTTT. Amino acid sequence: CASVRGNQPQHF.

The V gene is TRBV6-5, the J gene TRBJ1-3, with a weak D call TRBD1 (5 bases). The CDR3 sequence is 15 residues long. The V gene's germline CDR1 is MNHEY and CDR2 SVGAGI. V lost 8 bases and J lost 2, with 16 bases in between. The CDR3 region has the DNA TGTGCCAGCGATGGGAGGGGCGCCGCTGGAAACACCATATATTTT. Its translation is CASDGRGAAGNTIYF.

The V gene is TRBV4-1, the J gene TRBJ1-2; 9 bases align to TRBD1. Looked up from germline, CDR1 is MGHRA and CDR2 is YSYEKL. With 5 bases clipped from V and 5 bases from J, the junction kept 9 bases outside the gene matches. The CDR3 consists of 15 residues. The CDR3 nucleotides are TGCGCCAGCAGCAAAGGCGATGACAGGGGGTATGGCTACACCTTC. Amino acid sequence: CASSKGDDRGYGYTF.

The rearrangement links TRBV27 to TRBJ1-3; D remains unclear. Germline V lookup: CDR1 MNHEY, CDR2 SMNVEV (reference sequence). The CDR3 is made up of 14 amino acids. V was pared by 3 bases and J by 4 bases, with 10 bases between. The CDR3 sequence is CASSFRAGGNTIYF. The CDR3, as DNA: TGTGCCAGCAGTTTTCGGGCCGGCGGAAACACCATATATTTT.

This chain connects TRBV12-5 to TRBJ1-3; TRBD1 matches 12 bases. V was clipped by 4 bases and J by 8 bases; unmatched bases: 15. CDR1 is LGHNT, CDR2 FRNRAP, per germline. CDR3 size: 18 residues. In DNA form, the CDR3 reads TGTGCTAGTGGTTCCCGGGACAGGGGGCTTTCGGGTCGATACACCATATATTTT. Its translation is CASGSRDRGLSGRYTIYF.

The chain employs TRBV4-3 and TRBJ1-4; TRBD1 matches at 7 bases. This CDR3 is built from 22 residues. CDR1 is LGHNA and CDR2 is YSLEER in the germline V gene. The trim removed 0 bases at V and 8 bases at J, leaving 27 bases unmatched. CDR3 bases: TGCGCCAGCAGCCAAGAAAGCCACAGGGGAAAAGGGTTCGAGTCGACGAGGGAAAAACTGTTTTTT. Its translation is CASSQESHRGKGFESTREKLFF.

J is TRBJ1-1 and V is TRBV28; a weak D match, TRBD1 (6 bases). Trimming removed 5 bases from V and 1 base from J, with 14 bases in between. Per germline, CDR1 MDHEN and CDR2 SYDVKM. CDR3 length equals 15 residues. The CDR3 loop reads CASSRQVNSNTEAFF. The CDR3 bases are TGTGCCAGCAGTCGACAGGTCAACTCGAACACTGAAGCTTTCTTT.